This T cell receptor beta chain was sequenced for a study of T cells in Graves' hyperthyroidism and ophthalmopathy. Points on this clonotype: The antigen is not known.

The CDR3 loop spans 16 amino acids. The ends lost 7 bases at V and 3 bases at J; junction bases unmatched: 13. The germline V gene has CDR1 MNHNS and CDR2 SASEGT. TCR beta CDR3 sequences were amplified from RNA transcripts. First-round RT-PCR with HTBI primers amplified the TCR CDR3 region. TCRdb re-analysed the multiplex PCR reads in MiXCR, keeping a single row per CDR3 protein. The data show 490,000 or so distinct CDR3 sequences, with 22% seen just once and roughly 49% held by the top ten. Findings of the study overall: Most thyroid clonotypes expanded above 0.001 appeared in blood too. From stable hyperthyroidism, ophthalmopathy was set apart by a 13 V-J model.

Uncontrolled infections, other autoimmune diseases, pregnancy or lactation led to exclusion of patients. PBMCs came from less than 11 ml fresh peripheral blood. The origin of this receptor is a woman aged 70-85 years with Graves' ophthalmopathy. This chain joins TRBV6-1 and TRBJ1-2; TRBD1 matches at 8 bases. Sequencing used blood. DNA for the CDR3: TGTGCCAGCAAACCGGGACAGGTTCACGACTACTATGGCTACACCTTC. Translated: CASKPGQVHDYYGYTF.